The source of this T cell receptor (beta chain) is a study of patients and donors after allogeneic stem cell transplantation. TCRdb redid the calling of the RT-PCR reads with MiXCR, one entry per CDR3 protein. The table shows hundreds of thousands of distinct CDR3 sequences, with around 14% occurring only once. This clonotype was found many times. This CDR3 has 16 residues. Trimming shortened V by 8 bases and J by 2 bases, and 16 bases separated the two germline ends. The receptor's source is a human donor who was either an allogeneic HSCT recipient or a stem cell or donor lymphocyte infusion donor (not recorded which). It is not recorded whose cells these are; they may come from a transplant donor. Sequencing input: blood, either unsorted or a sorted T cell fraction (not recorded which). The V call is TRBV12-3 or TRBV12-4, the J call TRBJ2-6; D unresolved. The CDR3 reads CASSPTGLTGANVLTF. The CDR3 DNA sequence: TGTGCCAGCTCTCCTACTGGTCTTACTGGGGCCAACGTCCTGACTTTC.